What follows are 32 T cell receptor beta chains derived from one specimen sequenced in a study of blood T cells in healthy people across ages. The authors ran a second PCR of about 6 to 11 cycles using a sample-barcoded 5' primer and a J-beta primer mix. From the 5' RACE reads, TCRdb called clonotypes with MiXCR, one entry per CDR3 protein. The table records 600,000 to 650,000 distinct CDR3 sequences, under 70% of them present only once. Specimen: blood. The source of these receptors is a man aged 55 to 70 in good health.

The chain uses TRBV7-8 and TRBJ1-5, with 10 bases aligning to TRBD1. The CDR3 is 15 residues long. Germline trimming cut 4 bases from V and 4 bases from J; bases unmatched to any gene: 4. CDR1 is SGHVS, CDR2 FQNEAQ, per germline. The CDR3 spells CASSSRDRGNQPQHF. CDR3 nucleotide sequence: TGTGCCAGCAGCTCCCGGGACAGGGGTAATCAGCCCCAGCATTTT.

The chain employs TRBV6-2 or TRBV6-3 and TRBJ1-6, with D possibly TRBD1 on 5 matching bases. This CDR3 comprises 17 residues. V lost 6 bases, J lost 10 bases, and 25 bases lay in between. Looked up from germline, CDR1 is MNHEY and CDR2 is SVGEGT. CDR3 nucleotides: TGTGCCAGCAGCTCACCCGACAGATACGCCATGGGATCACCCCTCCACTTT. As protein: CASSSPDRYAMGSPLHF.

This rearrangement joins TRBV5-1 to TRBJ2-5; D might be TRBD2 (6 bases). Germline loops: CDR1 SGHRS, CDR2 YFSETQ. V lost 4 bases and J 1 base, leaving 17 bases between the germline ends. This CDR3 contains 16 residues. The CDR3 here is CASSLGGRASQETQYF. In DNA, the CDR3 is TGCGCCAGCAGCCTGGGGGGACGGGCGTCCCAAGAGACCCAGTACTTC.

The table lists this clonotype with a few counts. This chain joins TRBV5-1 and TRBJ1-2, with 7 bases lining up with TRBD1. Germline V gene sequence: CDR1 SGHRS, CDR2 YFSETQ. The CDR3 totals 14 residues. V trimming: 1 base; J trimming: 5 bases; junction bases outside the gene matches: 5. CDR3 region: CASSLRGGQYGYTF. CDR3 DNA: TGCGCCAGCAGCTTGCGAGGGGGCCAGTATGGCTACACCTTC.

The genes are TRBV2 and TRBJ1-2, with 10 bases matching TRBD1. This CDR3 has 15 amino acids. CDR1 SNHLY and CDR2 FYNNEI come from the germline V gene. V trimming: 6 bases; J trimming: 8 bases; junction bases outside the gene matches: 12. The CDR3 is CASSGTGDAFRGYTF. DNA of the CDR3: TGTGCCAGCAGCGGGACAGGGGACGCCTTTCGAGGCTACACCTTC.

CDR3 in DNA: TGTGCCAGCAGTGATAACACATATGGCTACACCTTC. Amino acids: CASSDNTYGYTF. This chain uses TRBV6-1 with TRBJ1-2; no definite D call. Trimming left V 3 bases short and J 5 bases short, with 7 bases between. This CDR3 contains 12 residues. The germline V gene has CDR1 MNHNS and CDR2 SASEGT.

The chain is built from TRBV7-9 and TRBJ2-7, with 8 bases fitting TRBD1. J was trimmed by 3 bases and V by 0 bases; bases with no gene match: 4. Germline loops: CDR1 SEHNR, CDR2 FQNEAQ (reference sequence). The CDR3 runs 15 residues. CDR3 amino acids: CASSLADRGNYEQYF. The CDR3 coding sequence is TGTGCCAGCAGCTTAGCAGACAGGGGCAACTACGAGCAGTACTTC.

This chain joins TRBV6-5 and TRBJ2-3, with D uncertain. In germline, CDR1 is MNHEY, CDR2 SVGAGI. V was cut by 6 bases and J by 0 bases, with 4 bases left in between. The length of the CDR3 is 12 residues. CDR3 sequence (DNA): TGTGCCAGCAGACGAAGCACAGATACGCAGTATTTT. This sequence encodes CASRRSTDTQYF.

The chain has TRBV6-6 and TRBJ1-2; no clear D gene. The V end lost 6 bases, the J end lost 6 bases, and 14 bases lay between the germline ends. This CDR3 is 13 amino acids long. Germline CDR1 reads MNHNY; CDR2 reads SVGAGI (reference sequence). The CDR3 DNA reads as TGTGCCAGCAGCCAGTTATCGAGAGATGGCTACACCTTC. This sequence encodes CASSQLSRDGYTF.

This clonotype was seen a few times. The rearrangement links TRBV29-1 to TRBJ2-7; 10 nucleotides agree with TRBD1. The CDR3 length is 14 residues. Losses at the gene ends were 3 bases for V and 0 bases for J; bases not matched to a gene: 2. Germline values: CDR1 SQVTM, CDR2 ANQGSEA. The CDR3 nucleotides are TGCAGCGTTGAGGGACAGGGGATCTCCTACGAGCAGTACTTC. This encodes CSVEGQGISYEQYF.

The chain couples TRBV20-1 to TRBJ2-7; TRBD2 matches at 7 bases. Trimming removed 7 bases from V and 7 bases from J; junction bases left unmatched: 10. The CDR3 length is 12 residues. Germline CDR1 DFQATT, CDR2 SNEGSKA (reference sequence). CDR3 sequence: CSVRGAGREQYF. DNA for the CDR3: TGCAGTGTACGTGGAGCGGGACGGGAGCAGTACTTC.

V gene TRBV7-9 combines with J gene TRBJ2-1, with 8 bases fitting TRBD1. CDR1 SEHNR and CDR2 FQNEAQ come from the germline V gene (reference sequence). V dropped 4 bases and J dropped 4; count of bases not matched to a gene: 6. The CDR3 is 15 residues long. The CDR3 reads CASSSRQGRYNEQFF. The CDR3 region has the DNA TGTGCCAGCAGCTCCCGACAGGGGAGGTACAATGAGCAGTTCTTC.

The chain has TRBV29-1 and TRBJ2-2; D gene uncertain. This CDR3 comprises 14 residues. The germline CDR1 and CDR2 sequences are SQVTM and ANQGSEA. V was pared by 5 bases and J by 0 bases, with 10 bases between. CDR3 nucleotides: TGCAGCGTTTCACAGCTGTCGAACACCGGGGAGCTGTTTTTT. Encoded protein: CSVSQLSNTGELFF.

The chain uses TRBV20-1 and TRBJ2-7; D is uncertain. This CDR3 comprises 14 residues. The V and J ends lost 0 bases and 7 bases respectively, with 16 bases between them. The germline V gene encodes CDR1 DFQATT and CDR2 SNEGSKA (reference sequence). CDR3 nucleotides: TGCAGTGCTAGAGATCGGGCAGGTACCGATGAGCAGTACTTC. This translates into CSARDRAGTDEQYF.

This chain uses TRBV10-3 with TRBJ2-7, with no clear D. With the DNA end fitting TRBJ2-5 better, the J assignment may be wrong. The length of the CDR3 is 13 residues. Germline V CDR1 and CDR2: ENHRY, SYGVKD. Here the CDR3 DNA reads TGTGCCATCAGTGAGCCGGATTTGGGGACCCAGTACTTC. Protein product: CAISEPDLGTQYF.

This clonotype has a single count. J is TRBJ2-7 and V is TRBV5-1; perhaps TRBD1 as D (5 bases). The CDR3 is 11 residues long. Between the trimmed V and J ends, which lost 0 bases and 11 bases, there was a span of 9 bases. Germline-derived CDR1 and CDR2 are SGHRS and YFSETQ. The CDR3 DNA sequence: TGCGCCAGCAGCTTGGAGGGGCGCAAGTACTTC. This translates into CASSLEGRKYF. The full variable domain, with the rest looked up from reference TRBV5-1 and TRBJ2-7, is KAGVTQTPRYLIKTRGQQVTLSCSPISGHRSVSWYQQTPGQGLQFLFEYFSETQRNKGNFPGRFSGRQFSNSRSEMNVSTLELGDSALYLCASSLEGRKYFGPGTRLTVT.

Notes on this clonotype: This may stem from a read error, because a much larger clone lies one nucleotide away. The rearrangement joins TRBV20-1 to TRBJ2-5; 10 nucleotides match TRBD2. The CDR3 contains 15 residues. In germline, CDR1 is DFQATT, CDR2 SNEGSKA (reference sequence). V shed 5 bases, J shed 7 bases, and the junction held 13 bases outside the gene matches. This chain's CDR3 is CSAVIAGGGKRTQYF. The CDR3 DNA reads as TGCAGTGCTGTTATAGCGGGGGGCGGCAAGAGGACCCAGTACTTC.

The genes are TRBV10-3 and TRBJ1-2, with D hard to call. Germline lookup yields CDR1 ENHRY and CDR2 SYGVKD. CDR3 size: 13 residues. Trimming took off 2 bases at V and 6 bases at J, with 10 bases between the two ends. In nucleotides, the CDR3 is TGTGCCATCAGTGAGACTCGGGGAGATGGCTACACCTTC. Translation: CAISETRGDGYTF.

The J gene is TRBJ1-2, the V gene TRBV5-1; 7 nucleotides agree with TRBD1. CDR3 length: 14 amino acids. V was pared by 0 bases and J by 5 bases, with 4 bases of the junction left unmatched. The germline V gene has CDR1 SGHRS and CDR2 YFSETQ. The DNA for the CDR3 is TGCGCCAGCAGCTTGGACAGGGGTTATTATGGCTACACCTTC. Translated: CASSLDRGYYGYTF.

This clonotype was found once. The V gene is TRBV12-3 or TRBV12-4, the J gene TRBJ1-1; 7 nucleotides agree with TRBD1. There are 15 residues in the CDR3. Trimming removed 0 bases from V and 10 bases from J; junction bases left unmatched: 11. CDR3: CASSLAPGRAGGAFF. In DNA form, the CDR3 reads TGTGCCAGCAGTTTAGCCCCCGGCAGGGCAGGGGGAGCTTTCTTT.

The rearrangement links TRBV14 to TRBJ2-1; 8 bases align to TRBD2. CDR1 SGHDN and CDR2 FVKESK come from the germline V gene. The J segment lost 10 bases and the V segment lost 5 bases, leaving 13 bases of the junction unmatched. The CDR3 length is 15 residues. CDR3 protein: CASSRTGGPKREQFF. CDR3 nucleotide sequence: TGTGCCAGCAGCAGGACGGGAGGGCCAAAGAGAGAGCAGTTCTTC.

The chain uses TRBV12-3 or TRBV12-4 and TRBJ1-4; weak D call: TRBD1 (5 bases). The CDR3 runs 15 residues. V lost 6 bases to trimming and J lost 8 bases, with 19 bases between them. Here the CDR3 reads CASSPFGSWGEKLFF. Written as DNA, the CDR3 is TGTGCCAGCAGCCCTTTCGGGTCTTGGGGGGAAAAACTGTTTTTT.

This clonotype has a single count. The chain uses TRBV5-4 and TRBJ2-1; 10 nucleotides align to TRBD1. Germline CDR1 SGHNT, CDR2 YYREEE (reference sequence). This CDR3 is built from 15 residues. V lost 5 bases, J lost 6 bases, and 8 bases stayed unmatched. CDR3 region: CASRQGTGVTNEQFF. Written as DNA, the CDR3 is TGTGCCAGCAGACAGGGGACAGGGGTTACCAATGAGCAGTTCTTC.

The chain employs TRBV4-1 and TRBJ2-5; 14 bases agree with TRBD2. The J call may be mistaken, given a closer DNA end match to TRBJ2-7. CDR1 MGHRA and CDR2 YSYEKL come from the germline V gene. The CDR3 runs to 15 residues. CDR3 bases: TGCGCCAGCAGCCAAGCGGGACTAGCGGGGGACGAGCAGTACTTC. Protein sequence: CASSQAGLAGDEQYF.

This clonotype was picked up a small number of times. This chain links TRBV10-3 with TRBJ1-2; 11 bases align to TRBD1. CDR1 is ENHRY and CDR2 is SYGVKD in the germline V gene. With V trimmed by 4 bases and J by 6 bases, 1 base remained unmatched. There are 13 residues in the CDR3. The CDR3 sequence: CAISGTGGDGYTF. Here the CDR3 DNA reads TGTGCCATCAGTGGGACAGGGGGCGATGGCTACACCTTC.

As concerns this clonotype: One junction end does not reproduce the germline sequence, and a read error may be involved. The chain is built from TRBV12-3 or TRBV12-4 and TRBJ2-5; 11 bases agree with TRBD2. There are 15 residues in the CDR3. CDR3 residues: CTSSATSGGTETQYF. CDR3 sequence (DNA): TGTACCAGCAGCGCTACTAGCGGGGGAACAGAGACCCAGTACTTC.

This clonotype was observed once. The chain recombines TRBV5-1 with TRBJ2-7; no definite D call. Deletions cut 2 bases from V and 5 bases from J, with 11 bases between. The length of the CDR3 is 13 residues. The germline V gene has CDR1 SGHRS and CDR2 YFSETQ. CDR3 coding DNA: TGCGCCAGCAGCTTCCGGCGGATGGACGAGCAGTACTTC. Translating gives CASSFRRMDEQYF. Drawing the rest from reference TRBV5-1 and TRBJ2-7, the complete variable domain is KAGVTQTPRYLIKTRGQQVTLSCSPISGHRSVSWYQQTPGQGLQFLFEYFSETQRNKGNFPGRFSGRQFSNSRSEMNVSTLELGDSALYLCASSFRRMDEQYFGPGTRLTVT.

This chain joins TRBV20-1 and TRBJ2-1; tentatively, D is TRBD1 (6 bases). The CDR3 consists of 14 residues. The V and J ends lost 5 bases and 6 bases respectively, with 17 bases between them. From germline, CDR1 is DFQATT and CDR2 SNEGSKA (reference sequence). The CDR3 bases are TGCAGTGCTCCCCAGGCAGGGGCCCTCAATGAGCAGTTCTTC. The encoded protein is CSAPQAGALNEQFF.

In its sample, this clonotype was seen a few times. This chain uses TRBV21-1 with TRBJ2-1; TRBD2 is the table's D call, not checked against the DNA. TRBV21-1 is reported as a pseudogene. The CDR3 totals 16 residues. The CDR3 sequence is CASSIGGEKRGNEQFF. The CDR3 region has the DNA TGTGCCAGCAGCATAGGCGGAGAGAAGCGGGGGAACGAGCAGTTCTTC.

The chain links TRBV3-1 to TRBJ1-1; TRBD1 matches 7 bases. This CDR3 is built from 15 residues. Germline values: CDR1 LGHDT, CDR2 YNNKEL (reference sequence). V was clipped by 2 bases and J by 4 bases; unmatched bases: 7. CDR3 in DNA: TGTGCCAGCAGCCAACCACAGGGGTTCGGCACTGAAGCTTTCTTT. It translates to CASSQPQGFGTEAFF.

This rearrangement joins TRBV15 to TRBJ2-7; a weak D match, TRBD2 (5 bases). Germline V CDR1 and CDR2: LNHNV, YYDKDF (reference sequence). With 5 bases removed from V and 7 bases from J, the gap between germline ends came to 18 bases. The CDR3 totals 14 residues. The CDR3 DNA is TGTGCCACCAGCGGAAGCGGCTACGGCAATGAGCAGTACTTC. Translating it yields CATSGSGYGNEQYF.

This clonotype came up a few times. The rearrangement uses TRBV12-3 or TRBV12-4 and TRBJ2-4; TRBD2 is a possible D gene (6 bases). The J call may be faulty, since TRBJ2-7 better matches the DNA end. This CDR3 has 14 residues. CDR3 protein: CASSPTAGLYEQYF. As DNA, the CDR3 is TGTGCCAGCAGTCCAACGGCGGGGCTTTACGAGCAGTACTTC.